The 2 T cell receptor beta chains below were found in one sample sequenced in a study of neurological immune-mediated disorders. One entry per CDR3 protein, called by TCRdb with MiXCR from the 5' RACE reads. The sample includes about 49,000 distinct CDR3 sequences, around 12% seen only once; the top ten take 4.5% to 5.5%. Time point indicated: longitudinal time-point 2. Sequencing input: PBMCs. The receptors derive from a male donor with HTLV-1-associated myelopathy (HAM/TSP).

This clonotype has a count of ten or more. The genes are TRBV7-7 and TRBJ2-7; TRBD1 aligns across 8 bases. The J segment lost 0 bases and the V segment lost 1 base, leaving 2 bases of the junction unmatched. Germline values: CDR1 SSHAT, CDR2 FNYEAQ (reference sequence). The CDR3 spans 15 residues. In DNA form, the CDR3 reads TGTGCCAGCAGCTTAGGGACAGGGCCCTCCTACGAGCAGTACTTC. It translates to CASSLGTGPSYEQYF.

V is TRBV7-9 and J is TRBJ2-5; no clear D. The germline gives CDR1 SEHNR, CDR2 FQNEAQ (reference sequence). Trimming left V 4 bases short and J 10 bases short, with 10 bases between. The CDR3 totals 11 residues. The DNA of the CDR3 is TGTGCCAGCAGCTCCCCGGGTGGCCAGTACTTC. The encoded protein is CASSSPGGQYF.